The 12 T cell receptor beta chains given below trace back to one sample, sequenced in a study of identical twins (dated by TCRdb to between 2015 and 2016). Library method: 5' RACE. This sample was sequenced with an Illumina HiSeq 2000. TCRdb redid the processing of the public reads, applying fastp at Q25 and MiXCR, and retained in-frame beta chains. All rows with the same CDR3 protein become a single entry with the most common DNA and genes. The sample has approximately 1.8 million distinct CDR3 sequences on record, 32% of them singletons. The ten largest clones take up about 0.27% of the sample. Material for sequencing was cord blood. The receptors were sampled from a newborn girl in good health.

This chain links TRBV5-1 with TRBJ2-1; 10 bases line up with TRBD2. Matching the DNA end better, TRBJ2-7 makes the J call doubtful. This CDR3 has 16 residues. CDR1 is SGHRS and CDR2 is YFSETQ in the germline V gene. The CDR3 reads CASSLFASGGYNEQYF. DNA of the CDR3: TGCGCCAGCAGCTTGTTCGCTAGCGGGGGATACAATGAGCAGTACTTC.

This clonotype occurred a few times. The chain couples TRBV24-1 to TRBJ2-2, with TRBD1 as a possible D gene (5 bases). Trimming pared 5 bases from V and 2 bases from J, leaving 8 bases between. Germline V gene sequence: CDR1 KGHDR, CDR2 SFDVKD. The CDR3 loop spans 14 amino acids. CDR3 DNA: TGTGCCACCAGTGCGACAGTTAACACCGGGGAGCTGTTTTTT. It is translated as CATSATVNTGELFF.

This sequence joins TRBV20-1 and TRBJ2-1; the match to TRBD2 covers 14 bases. The V segment lost 6 bases and the J segment 0 bases; nucleotides outside the gene matches: 4. The CDR3 runs 16 residues. Germline CDR1 reads DFQATT; CDR2 reads SNEGSKA (reference sequence). CDR3 nucleotide sequence: TGCAGTGCCCTGACTAGCGGGGGGGTCTCCTACAATGAGCAGTTCTTC. The encoded protein is CSALTSGGVSYNEQFF.

This chain links TRBV20-1 with TRBJ2-5; no clear D gene. The germline CDR1 and CDR2 sequences are DFQATT and SNEGSKA (reference sequence). The CDR3 runs 13 residues. The V gene lost 6 bases and the J gene lost 5 bases, with 16 bases spanning the gap. CDR3 in DNA: TGCAGTGCCGATCAGGTCAGACGGGAGACCCAGTACTTC. Its protein product is CSADQVRRETQYF.

In its sample, this clonotype was seen a few times. The genes are TRBV12-3 or TRBV12-4 and TRBJ2-6; TRBD1 is a possible D gene (7 bases). V was cut by 5 bases and J by 3 bases, with 14 bases left in between. The CDR3 contains 16 residues. The CDR3 is CASSPRRGHGANVLTF. CDR3 in DNA: TGTGCCAGCAGTCCTAGGAGGGGGCATGGGGCCAACGTCCTGACTTTC.

This clonotype was seen only a few times. The chain is built from TRBV20-1 and TRBJ2-7, with TRBD2 matching 7 bases. CDR1 and CDR2 from the germline V gene are DFQATT and SNEGSKA (reference sequence). The V and J ends lost 4 bases and 2 bases, in that order; junction bases with no gene match: 5. The CDR3 runs to 13 residues. DNA of the CDR3: TGCAGTGCTATGGGAGCGGGACCCTACGAGCAGTACTTC. Translated: CSAMGAGPYEQYF.

There are a few counts of this clonotype. The genes are TRBV6-2 or TRBV6-3 and TRBJ2-7; tentatively, D is TRBD1 (6 bases). Germline V gene lookup returns CDR1 MNHEY and CDR2 SVGEGT. This CDR3 has 15 residues. V was pared by 6 bases and J by 2 bases, with 17 bases between. The CDR3 bases are TGTGCCAGCAGGGGTGGACAGTGGCCTACCTACGAGCAGTACTTC. Translated: CASRGGQWPTYEQYF.

This clonotype was counted a few times. The chain uses TRBV20-1 and TRBJ2-7; 9 bases match TRBD2. Looked up from germline, CDR1 is DFQATT and CDR2 is SNEGSKA (reference sequence). With 6 bases clipped from V and 2 bases from J, the junction kept 11 bases outside the gene matches. The CDR3 runs to 15 residues. Here the CDR3 reads CSAKGSWTSAYEQYF. The CDR3 nucleotides read TGCAGTGCAAAGGGTAGTTGGACTAGCGCCTACGAGCAGTACTTC.

The V call is TRBV4-2, the J call TRBJ1-1, with D unresolved. Germline loops: CDR1 LGHNA, CDR2 YNFKEQ. The CDR3 spans 15 residues. V lost 0 bases and J lost 1, with 9 bases in between. As DNA, the CDR3 is TGTGCCAGCAGCCAAGATCAGGCCCCGAACACTGAAGCTTTCTTT. This codes for CASSQDQAPNTEAFF.

This clonotype was found a few times. The J gene is TRBJ2-7, the V gene TRBV24-1; D is uncertain. Trimming removed 3 bases from V and 3 bases from J, with 5 bases in between. The germline gives CDR1 KGHDR, CDR2 SFDVKD. This CDR3 contains 12 residues. CDR3 DNA: TGTGCCACCAGTGATCGGAACTACGAGCAGTACTTC. It yields the protein CATSDRNYEQYF.

The chain is built from TRBV12-3 or TRBV12-4 and TRBJ2-5; D is uncertain. The germline V and J ends were trimmed by 2 bases and 11 bases, with 15 bases remaining between them. The CDR3 runs 13 residues. The CDR3 region has the DNA TGTGCCAGCAGTTTACCAGGTTACGGTGAGCAGTACTTC. As protein: CASSLPGYGEQYF.

The chain joins TRBV12-3 or TRBV12-4 to TRBJ2-3; the D gene is possibly TRBD2 (7 bases). The V end lost 5 bases, the J end lost 9 bases, and 21 bases lay between the germline ends. The CDR3 extends over 15 amino acids. The CDR3 DNA reads TGTGCCAGCAGTCCGAGGGGGGGGCCGAGGTCGACGCAGTATTTT. Translating it yields CASSPRGGPRSTQYF.